This T cell receptor (beta chain) originates from a study of PD-1 blockade in classical Hodgkin lymphoma. This clone qualifies as large. Its antigen is currently unknown. Study-wide points: Causes of the repertoire differences remain undefined, possibly disease activity or prior therapy.

TCRdb's copy holds only in-frame clones and misses some; the assay was immunoSEQ multiplex PCR. Of about 14,000 clones in the sample, 80% are singletons; the top ten hold 24%. Every one of the patients relapsed after autologous stem cell transplantation (brentuximab vedotin exposure was variable). The sequence was collected from a human donor with classical Hodgkin lymphoma. The material was peripheral blood mononuclear cells (PBMCs), obtained at baseline.

CDR3 DNA: TGCGCCAGCAGTTGGCAGAGCACCGGGGAGCTGTTTTTT. Its protein product is CASSWQSTGELFF. The V gene is TRBV10-2, the J gene TRBJ2-2; D ambiguous. This CDR3 has 13 amino acids. The V gene lost 5 bases and the J gene lost 4 bases, with 8 bases spanning the gap. The germline V gene encodes CDR1 WSHSY and CDR2 SAAADI.